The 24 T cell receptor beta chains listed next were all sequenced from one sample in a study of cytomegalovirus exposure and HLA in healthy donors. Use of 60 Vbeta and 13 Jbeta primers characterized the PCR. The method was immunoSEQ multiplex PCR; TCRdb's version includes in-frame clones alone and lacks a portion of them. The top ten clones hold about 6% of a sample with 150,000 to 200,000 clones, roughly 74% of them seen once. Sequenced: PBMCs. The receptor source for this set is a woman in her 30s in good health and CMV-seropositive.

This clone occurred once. CDR3 DNA: TGTGCCAGCAGCCAGGAAGGGGCCAGGGCTAATGCTAACTATGGCTACACCTTC. Translating gives CASSQEGARANANYGYTF. V usage is TRBV4-2 and J usage is TRBJ1-2; D is perhaps TRBD1 (5 bases). V lost 3 bases, J lost 0 bases, and 20 bases lay in between. CDR3 length: 18 residues. The germline V gene has CDR1 LGHNA and CDR2 YNFKEQ.

The DNA of the CDR3 is TGTGCCAGCAGCTTAGTGGCAGGGTACACCGGGGAGCTGTTTTTT. Its protein is CASSLVAGYTGELFF. This chain connects TRBV7-6 to TRBJ2-2, with D tentatively TRBD1 (5 bases). V was cut by 1 base and J by 3 bases, with 9 bases left in between. Germline V lookup: CDR1 SGHVS, CDR2 FNYEAQ. The CDR3 loop spans 15 amino acids.

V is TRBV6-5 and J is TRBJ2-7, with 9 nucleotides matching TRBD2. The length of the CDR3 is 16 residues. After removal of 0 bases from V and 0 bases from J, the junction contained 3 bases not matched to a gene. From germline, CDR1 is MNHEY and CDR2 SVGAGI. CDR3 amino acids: CASSYSVSGGSYEQYF. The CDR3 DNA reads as TGTGCCAGCAGTTACTCGGTTAGCGGGGGCTCCTACGAGCAGTACTTC.

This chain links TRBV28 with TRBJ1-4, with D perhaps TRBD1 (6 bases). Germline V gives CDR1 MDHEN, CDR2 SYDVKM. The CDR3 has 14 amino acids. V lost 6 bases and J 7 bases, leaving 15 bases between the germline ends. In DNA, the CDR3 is TGTGCCAGCAGCCTTATCGGACAGTTTGAAAAACTGTTTTTT. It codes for CASSLIGQFEKLFF.

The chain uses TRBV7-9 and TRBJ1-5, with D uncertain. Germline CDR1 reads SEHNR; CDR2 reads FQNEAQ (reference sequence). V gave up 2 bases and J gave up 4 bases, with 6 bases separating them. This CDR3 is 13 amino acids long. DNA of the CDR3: TGTGCCAGCAGCTTATCGGTTAATCAGCCCCAGCATTTT. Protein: CASSLSVNQPQHF. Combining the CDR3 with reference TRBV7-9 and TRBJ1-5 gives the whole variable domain DTGVSQNPRHKITKRGQNVTFRCDPISEHNRLYWYRQTLGQGPEFLTYFQNEAQLEKSRLLSDRFSAERPKGSFSTLEIQRTEQGDSAMYLCASSLSVNQPQHFGDGTRLSIL.

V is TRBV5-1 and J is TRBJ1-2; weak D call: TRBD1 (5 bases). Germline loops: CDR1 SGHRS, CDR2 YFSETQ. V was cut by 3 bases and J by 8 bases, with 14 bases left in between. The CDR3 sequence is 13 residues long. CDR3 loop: CASSYGAPSGYTF. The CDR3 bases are TGCGCCAGCAGCTATGGGGCCCCATCGGGCTACACCTTC.

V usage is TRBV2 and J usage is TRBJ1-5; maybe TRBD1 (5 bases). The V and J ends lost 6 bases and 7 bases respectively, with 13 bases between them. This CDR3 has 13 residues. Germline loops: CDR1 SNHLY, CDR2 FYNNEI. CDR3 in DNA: TGTGCCAGCAGGGTGGGGGGATACCAGCCCCAGCATTTT. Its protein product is CASRVGGYQPQHF. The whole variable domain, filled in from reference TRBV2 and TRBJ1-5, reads EPEVTQTPSHQVTQMGQEVILRCVPISNHLYFYWYRQILGQKVEFLVSFYNNEISEKSEIFDDQFSVERPDGSNFTLKIRSTKLEDSAMYFCASRVGGYQPQHFGDGTRLSIL.

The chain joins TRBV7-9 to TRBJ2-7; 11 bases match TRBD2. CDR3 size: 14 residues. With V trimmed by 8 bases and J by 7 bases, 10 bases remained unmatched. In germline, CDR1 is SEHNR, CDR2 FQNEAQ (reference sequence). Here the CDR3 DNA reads TGTGCCAGCCTAGCGGGAGGAGCCTCCGGGGAGCAGTACTTC. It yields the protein CASLAGGASGEQYF.

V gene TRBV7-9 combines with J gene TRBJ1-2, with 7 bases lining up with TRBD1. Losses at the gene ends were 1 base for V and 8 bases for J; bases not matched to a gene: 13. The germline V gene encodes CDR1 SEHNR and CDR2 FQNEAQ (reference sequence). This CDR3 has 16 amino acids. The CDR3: CASSLGVQQGRGGYTF. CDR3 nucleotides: TGTGCCAGCAGCTTAGGGGTACAACAGGGGCGCGGAGGCTACACCTTC. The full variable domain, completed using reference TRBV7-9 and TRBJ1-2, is DTGVSQNPRHKITKRGQNVTFRCDPISEHNRLYWYRQTLGQGPEFLTYFQNEAQLEKSRLLSDRFSAERPKGSFSTLEIQRTEQGDSAMYLCASSLGVQQGRGGYTFGSGTRLTVV.

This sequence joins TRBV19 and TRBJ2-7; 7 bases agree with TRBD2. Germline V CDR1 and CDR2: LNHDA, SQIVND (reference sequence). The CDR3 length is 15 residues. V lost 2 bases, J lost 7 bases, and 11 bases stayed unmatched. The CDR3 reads CASSILAGLRGEQYF. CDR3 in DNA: TGTGCCAGTAGTATACTGGCAGGGTTGCGGGGGGAGCAGTACTTC.

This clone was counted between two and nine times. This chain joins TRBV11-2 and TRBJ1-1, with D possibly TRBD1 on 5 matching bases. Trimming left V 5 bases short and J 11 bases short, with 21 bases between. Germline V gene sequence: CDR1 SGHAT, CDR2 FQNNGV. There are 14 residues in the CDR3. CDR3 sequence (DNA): TGTGCCAGCAGCCCCGGGGGAAGGTGGAAAGGCGCTTTCTTT. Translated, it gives CASSPGGRWKGAFF.

The DNA of the CDR3 is TGTGCCAGCAGCCAACCTATTACAGTGAACACTGAAGCTTTCTTT. It specifies CASSQPITVNTEAFF. The chain joins TRBV7-2 to TRBJ1-1; D is uncertain. Deletions cut 5 bases from V and 0 bases from J, with 13 bases between. CDR1 is SGHTA, CDR2 FQGNSA, per germline. The CDR3 totals 15 residues.

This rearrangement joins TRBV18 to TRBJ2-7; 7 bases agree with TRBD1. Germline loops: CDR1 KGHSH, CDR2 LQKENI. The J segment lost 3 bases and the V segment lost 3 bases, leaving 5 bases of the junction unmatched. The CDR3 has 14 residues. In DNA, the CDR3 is TGTGCCAGCTCACCGCGCCAGGGGGACTACGAGCAGTACTTC. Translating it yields CASSPRQGDYEQYF.

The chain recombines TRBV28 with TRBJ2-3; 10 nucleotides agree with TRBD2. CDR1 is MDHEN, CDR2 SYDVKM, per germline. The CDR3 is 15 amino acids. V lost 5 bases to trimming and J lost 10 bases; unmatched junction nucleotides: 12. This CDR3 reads CASSPHLAGVRPQYF. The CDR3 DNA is TGTGCCAGCAGTCCCCATCTAGCGGGAGTACGACCGCAGTATTTT.

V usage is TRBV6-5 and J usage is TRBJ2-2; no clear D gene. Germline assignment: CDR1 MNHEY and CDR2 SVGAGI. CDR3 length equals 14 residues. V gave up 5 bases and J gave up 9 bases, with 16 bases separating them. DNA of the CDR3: TGTGCCAGCAGTACCACAAAGTCCCTTCGGGAGCTGTTTTTT. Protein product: CASSTTKSLRELFF.

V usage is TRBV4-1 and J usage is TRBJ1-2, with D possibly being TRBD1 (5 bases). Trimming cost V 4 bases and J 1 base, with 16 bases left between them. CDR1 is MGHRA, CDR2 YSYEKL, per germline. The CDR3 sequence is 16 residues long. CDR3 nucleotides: TGCGCCAGCAGCCCCTCTAAGGGGCGAGTTAACTATGGCTACACCTTC. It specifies CASSPSKGRVNYGYTF.

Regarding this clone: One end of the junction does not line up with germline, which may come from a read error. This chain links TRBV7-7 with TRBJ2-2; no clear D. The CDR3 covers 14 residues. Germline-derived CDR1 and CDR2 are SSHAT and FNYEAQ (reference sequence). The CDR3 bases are TGTGCTAGCAGCCGGTCACCGAACACCGGGGAGCTGTTTTTT. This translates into CASSRSPNTGELFF.

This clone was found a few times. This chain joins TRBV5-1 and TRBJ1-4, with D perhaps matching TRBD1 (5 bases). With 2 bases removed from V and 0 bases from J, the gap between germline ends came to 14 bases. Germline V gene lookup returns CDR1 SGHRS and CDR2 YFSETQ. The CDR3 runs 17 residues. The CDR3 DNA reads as TGCGCCAGCAGCTTCCGCGGGACGGTTGCAACTAATGAAAAACTGTTTTTT. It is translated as CASSFRGTVATNEKLFF. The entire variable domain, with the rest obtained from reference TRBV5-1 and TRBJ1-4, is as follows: KAGVTQTPRYLIKTRGQQVTLSCSPISGHRSVSWYQQTPGQGLQFLFEYFSETQRNKGNFPGRFSGRQFSNSRSEMNVSTLELGDSALYLCASSFRGTVATNEKLFFGSGTQLSVL.

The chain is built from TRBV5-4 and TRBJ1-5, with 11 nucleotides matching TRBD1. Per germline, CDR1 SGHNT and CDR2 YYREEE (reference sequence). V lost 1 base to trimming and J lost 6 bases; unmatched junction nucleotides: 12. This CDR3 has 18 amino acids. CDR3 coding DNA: TGTGCCAGCAGCTTGCTCCTTCAGCCGGGACAGGGGGGTCAGCCCCAGCATTTT. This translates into CASSLLLQPGQGGQPQHF.

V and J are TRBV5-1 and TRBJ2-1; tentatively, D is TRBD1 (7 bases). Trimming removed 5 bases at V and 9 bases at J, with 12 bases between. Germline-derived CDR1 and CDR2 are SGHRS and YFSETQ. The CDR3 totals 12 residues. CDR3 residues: CASSTQGGEQFF. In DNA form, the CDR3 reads TGCGCCAGCAGTACCCAGGGGGGTGAGCAGTTCTTC.

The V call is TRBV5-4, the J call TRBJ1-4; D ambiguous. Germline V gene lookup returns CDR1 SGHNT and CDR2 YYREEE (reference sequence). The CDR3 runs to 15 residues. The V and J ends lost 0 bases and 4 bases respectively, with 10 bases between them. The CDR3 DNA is TGTGCCAGCAGCTTGGGTGCCGGTGATAATGAAAAACTGTTTTTT. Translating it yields CASSLGAGDNEKLFF.

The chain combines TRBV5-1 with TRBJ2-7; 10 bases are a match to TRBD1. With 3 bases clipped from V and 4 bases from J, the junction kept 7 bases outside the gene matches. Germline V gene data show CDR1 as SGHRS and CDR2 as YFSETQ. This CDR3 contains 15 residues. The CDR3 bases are TGCGCCAGCAGCTACCGACAGGGGGCTTCGTACGAGCAGTACTTC. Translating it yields CASSYRQGASYEQYF.

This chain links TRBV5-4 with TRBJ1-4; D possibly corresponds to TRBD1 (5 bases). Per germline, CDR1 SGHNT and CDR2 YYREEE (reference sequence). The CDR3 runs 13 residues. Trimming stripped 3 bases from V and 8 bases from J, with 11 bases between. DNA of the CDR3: TGTGCCAGCAGCTCCCGACAGACCGAAAAACTGTTTTTT. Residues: CASSSRQTEKLFF. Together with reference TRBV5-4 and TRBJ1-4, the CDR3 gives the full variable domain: ETGVTQSPTHLIKTRGQQVTLRCSSQSGHNTVSWYQQALGQGPQFIFQYYREEENGRGNFPPRFSGLQFPNYSSELNVNALELDDSALYLCASSSRQTEKLFFGSGTQLSVL.

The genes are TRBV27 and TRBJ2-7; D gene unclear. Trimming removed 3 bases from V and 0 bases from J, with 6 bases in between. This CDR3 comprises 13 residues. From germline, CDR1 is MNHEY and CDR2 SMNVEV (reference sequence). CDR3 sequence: CASSFGGSYEQYF. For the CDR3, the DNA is TGTGCCAGCAGTTTTGGCGGCTCCTACGAGCAGTACTTC.